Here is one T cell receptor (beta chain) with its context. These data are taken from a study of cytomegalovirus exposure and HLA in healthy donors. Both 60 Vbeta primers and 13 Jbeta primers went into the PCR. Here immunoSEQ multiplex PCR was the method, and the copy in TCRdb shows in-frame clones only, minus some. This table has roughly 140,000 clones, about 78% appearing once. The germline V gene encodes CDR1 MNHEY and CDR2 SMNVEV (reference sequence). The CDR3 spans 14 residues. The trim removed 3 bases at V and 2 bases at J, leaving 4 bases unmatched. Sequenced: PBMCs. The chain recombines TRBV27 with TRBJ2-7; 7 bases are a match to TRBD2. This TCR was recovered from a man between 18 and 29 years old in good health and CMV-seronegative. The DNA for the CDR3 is TGTGCCAGCAGTTTTCTGGGGGGGACCTACGAGCAGTACTTC. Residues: CASSFLGGTYEQYF.